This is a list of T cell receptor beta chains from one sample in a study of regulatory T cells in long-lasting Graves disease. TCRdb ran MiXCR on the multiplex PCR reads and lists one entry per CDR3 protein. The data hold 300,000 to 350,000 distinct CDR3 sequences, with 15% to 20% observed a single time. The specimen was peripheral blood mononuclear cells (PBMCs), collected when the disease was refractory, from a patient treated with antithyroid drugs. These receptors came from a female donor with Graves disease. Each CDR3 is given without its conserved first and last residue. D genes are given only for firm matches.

cdr3_aa: ASGLEASPLH
j_call: TRBJ1-6
d_call: -
v_call: TRBV12-5

cdr3_aa: ATVPGVAGYTGELF
j_call: TRBJ2-2
d_call: TRBD2
v_call: TRBV28

cdr3_aa: ASSPSSGGLNTIY
j_call: TRBJ1-3
d_call: -
v_call: TRBV4-3

cdr3_aa: ASTYGTGGYGYT
j_call: TRBJ1-2
d_call: TRBD1
v_call: TRBV2

cdr3_aa: SARARVALF
j_call: TRBJ1-4
d_call: -
v_call: TRBV20-1

cdr3_aa: ASSLDRQTGELF
j_call: TRBJ2-2
d_call: -
v_call: TRBV11-3

cdr3_aa: ASSLSPLQRQGWFSPLH
j_call: TRBJ1-6
d_call: TRBD1
v_call: TRBV27

cdr3_aa: ASSSLRGRTEAF
j_call: TRBJ1-1
d_call: -
v_call: TRBV12-3/TRBV12-4

cdr3_aa: ASSQEGQGFREQY
j_call: TRBJ2-7
d_call: TRBD1
v_call: TRBV4-1

cdr3_aa: ASSQRVESDTEAF
j_call: TRBJ1-1
d_call: -
v_call: TRBV3-1

cdr3_aa: ATPGTGYEQY
j_call: TRBJ2-7
d_call: TRBD1
v_call: TRBV6-1

cdr3_aa: ASTPGDYGYT
j_call: TRBJ1-2
d_call: -
v_call: TRBV6-1

cdr3_aa: ATEFQAVHHSNQPQH
j_call: TRBJ1-5
d_call: -
v_call: TRBV6-1

cdr3_aa: ASSPRSVEETQY
j_call: TRBJ2-5
d_call: -
v_call: TRBV3-1

cdr3_aa: ASSSYLSTNEKLF
j_call: TRBJ1-4
d_call: -
v_call: TRBV7-2

cdr3_aa: ASSPPADSEPPGKNIQY
j_call: TRBJ2-4
d_call: -
v_call: TRBV7-9

cdr3_aa: ASKDRGGYT
j_call: TRBJ1-2
d_call: -
v_call: TRBV6-1

cdr3_aa: SAWDRETQY
j_call: TRBJ2-5
d_call: -
v_call: TRBV20-1

cdr3_aa: ASSRQGVDGYT
j_call: TRBJ1-2
d_call: TRBD1
v_call: TRBV6-1

cdr3_aa: ASSPEQQAYNEQF
j_call: TRBJ2-1
d_call: -
v_call: TRBV2

cdr3_aa: ASSYQGYGTEFGEAF
j_call: TRBJ1-1
d_call: -
v_call: TRBV6-2/TRBV6-3

cdr3_aa: AWRSHSDGGEAF
j_call: TRBJ1-1
d_call: -
v_call: TRBV30